This TCR beta chain was identified during a study of graft-versus-host responses after intestinal transplantation. Whole-study context: Multivisceral, liver-intestinal, or isolated intestinal grafts were transplanted into recipients. Induction using anti-thymocyte globulin, followed by tacrolimus and steroids for roughly 3 years, was given to all recipients.

Study observations and caveats: Early after transplant, HvG clones declined as circulating GvH clones peaked. Recipient marrow harbored GvH clones, some of which surfaced first in ileum or blood.

The method was immunoSEQ multiplex PCR; TCRdb's version includes in-frame clones alone and lacks a portion of them. The profile shows just under 55,000 clones, about 89% of them singletons. The CDR3 has 12 amino acids. Per germline, CDR1 SEHNR and CDR2 FQNEAQ (reference sequence). A note on this clone: Antigen: not known. Germline and junction disagree at one end, which may indicate a read error.

This specimen was PBMCs, taken around 95 weeks after intestinal transplant. V and J are TRBV7-9 and TRBJ1-2; D is uncertain. This sequence was found in a human patient who received an intestinal transplant, so some T cells may come from the graft donor. The CDR3 reads CASSLDGHGGLF. The DNA of the CDR3 is TGTGCCAGCAGCTTAGACGGCCACGGCGGGCTCTTC.